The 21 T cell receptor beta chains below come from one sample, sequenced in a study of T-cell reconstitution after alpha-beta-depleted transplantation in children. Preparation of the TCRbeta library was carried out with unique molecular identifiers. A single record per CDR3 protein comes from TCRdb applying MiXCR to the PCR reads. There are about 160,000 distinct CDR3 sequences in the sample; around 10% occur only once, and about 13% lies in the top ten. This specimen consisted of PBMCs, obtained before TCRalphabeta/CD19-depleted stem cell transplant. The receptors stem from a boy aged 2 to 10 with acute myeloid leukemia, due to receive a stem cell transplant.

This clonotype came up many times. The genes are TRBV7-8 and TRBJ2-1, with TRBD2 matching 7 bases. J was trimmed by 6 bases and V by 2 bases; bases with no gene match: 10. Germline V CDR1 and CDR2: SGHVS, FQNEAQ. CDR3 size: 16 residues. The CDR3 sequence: CASSLSSSGAINEQFF. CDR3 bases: TGTGCCAGCAGCTTAAGTTCAAGCGGGGCCATCAATGAGCAGTTCTTC.

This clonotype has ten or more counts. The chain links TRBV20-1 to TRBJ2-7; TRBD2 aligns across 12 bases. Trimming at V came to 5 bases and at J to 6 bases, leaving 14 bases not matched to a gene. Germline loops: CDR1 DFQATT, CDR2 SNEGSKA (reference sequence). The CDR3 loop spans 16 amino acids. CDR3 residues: CSARIHLGLAGIEQYF. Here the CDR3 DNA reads TGCAGTGCTCGTATTCATTTGGGACTAGCGGGTATCGAGCAGTACTTC.

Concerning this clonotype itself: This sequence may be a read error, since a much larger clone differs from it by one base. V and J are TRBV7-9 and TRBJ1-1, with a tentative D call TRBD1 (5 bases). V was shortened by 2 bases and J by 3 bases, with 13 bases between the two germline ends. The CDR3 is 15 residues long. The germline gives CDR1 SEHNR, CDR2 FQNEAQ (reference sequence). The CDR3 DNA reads TGTGCCAGCAGCTTAAACCAGGGAGATCACACTGAAGCTTTCTTT. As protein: CASSLNQGDHTEAFF.

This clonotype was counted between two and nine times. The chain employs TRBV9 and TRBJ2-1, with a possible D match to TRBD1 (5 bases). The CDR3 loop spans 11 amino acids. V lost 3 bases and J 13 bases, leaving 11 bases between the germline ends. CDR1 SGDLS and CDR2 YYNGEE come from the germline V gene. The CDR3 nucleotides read TGTGCCAGCAGCGAGACAGATGTTCAGTTCTTC. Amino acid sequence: CASSETDVQFF.

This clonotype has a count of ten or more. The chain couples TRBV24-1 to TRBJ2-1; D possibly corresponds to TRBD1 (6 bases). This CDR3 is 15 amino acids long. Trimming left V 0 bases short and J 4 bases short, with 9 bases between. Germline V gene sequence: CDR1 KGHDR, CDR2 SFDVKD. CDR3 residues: CATSDLGQSYNEQFF. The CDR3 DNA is TGTGCCACCAGTGATTTGGGACAGAGTTACAATGAGCAGTTCTTC.

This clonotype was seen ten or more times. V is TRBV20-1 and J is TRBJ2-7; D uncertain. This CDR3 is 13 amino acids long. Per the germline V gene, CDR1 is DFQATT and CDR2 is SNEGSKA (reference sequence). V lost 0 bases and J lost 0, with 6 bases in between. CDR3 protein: CSARDTISYEQYF. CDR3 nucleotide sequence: TGCAGTGCTAGAGACACGATCTCCTACGAGCAGTACTTC.

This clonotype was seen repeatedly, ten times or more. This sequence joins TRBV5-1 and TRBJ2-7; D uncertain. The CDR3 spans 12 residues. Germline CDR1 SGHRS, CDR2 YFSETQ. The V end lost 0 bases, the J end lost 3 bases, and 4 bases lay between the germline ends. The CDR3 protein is CASSLDGYEQYV. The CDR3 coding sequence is TGCGCCAGCAGCTTGGACGGCTACGAGCAGTACGTC.

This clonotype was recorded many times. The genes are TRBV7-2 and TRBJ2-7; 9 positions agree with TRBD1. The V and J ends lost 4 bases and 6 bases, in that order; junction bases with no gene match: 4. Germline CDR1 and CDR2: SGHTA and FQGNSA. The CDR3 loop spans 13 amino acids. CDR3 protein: CASSYDRGAEQYF. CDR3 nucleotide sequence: TGTGCCAGCAGCTACGACAGGGGGGCCGAGCAGTACTTC.

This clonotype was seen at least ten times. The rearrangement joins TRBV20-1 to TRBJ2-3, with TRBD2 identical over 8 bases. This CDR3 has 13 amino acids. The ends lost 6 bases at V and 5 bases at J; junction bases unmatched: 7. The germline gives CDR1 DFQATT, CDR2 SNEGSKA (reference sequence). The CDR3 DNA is TGCAGTGCCGAGCGGGAGTCGGGAGATACGCAGTATTTT. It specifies CSAERESGDTQYF.

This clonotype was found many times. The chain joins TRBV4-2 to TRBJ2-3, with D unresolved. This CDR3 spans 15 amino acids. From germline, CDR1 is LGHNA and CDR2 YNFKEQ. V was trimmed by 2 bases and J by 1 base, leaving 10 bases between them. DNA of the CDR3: TGTGCCAGCAGCCAAACCATGCGCGGCACAGATACGCAGTATTTT. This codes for CASSQTMRGTDTQYF.

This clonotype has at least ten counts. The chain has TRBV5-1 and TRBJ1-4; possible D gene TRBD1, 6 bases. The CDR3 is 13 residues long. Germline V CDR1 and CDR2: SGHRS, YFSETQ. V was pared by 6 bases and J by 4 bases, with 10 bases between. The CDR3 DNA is TGCGCCAGCAAAGGGGGGGATAATGAAAAACTGTTTTTT. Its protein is CASKGGDNEKLFF.

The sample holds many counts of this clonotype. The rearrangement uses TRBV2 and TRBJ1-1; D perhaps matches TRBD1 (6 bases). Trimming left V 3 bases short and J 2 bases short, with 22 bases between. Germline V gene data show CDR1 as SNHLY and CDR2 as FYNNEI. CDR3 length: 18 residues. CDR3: CASSEDLVGGWGNTEAFF. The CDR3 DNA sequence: TGTGCCAGCAGTGAGGACCTTGTAGGGGGGTGGGGAAACACTGAAGCTTTCTTT.

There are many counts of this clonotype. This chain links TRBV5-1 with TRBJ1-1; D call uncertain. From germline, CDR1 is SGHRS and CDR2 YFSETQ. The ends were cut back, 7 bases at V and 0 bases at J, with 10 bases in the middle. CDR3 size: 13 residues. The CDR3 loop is CASRSGLNTEAFF. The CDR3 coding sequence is TGCGCCAGCCGTAGTGGCCTGAACACTGAAGCTTTCTTT.

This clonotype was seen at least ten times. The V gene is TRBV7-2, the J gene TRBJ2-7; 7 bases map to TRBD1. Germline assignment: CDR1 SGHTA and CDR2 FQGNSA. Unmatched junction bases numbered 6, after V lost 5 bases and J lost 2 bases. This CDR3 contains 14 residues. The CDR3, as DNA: TGTGCCAGCAGCAGGGACAGCGGCACCTACGAGCAGTACTTC. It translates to CASSRDSGTYEQYF. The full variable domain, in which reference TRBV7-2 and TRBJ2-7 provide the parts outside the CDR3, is GAGVSQSPSNKVTEKGKDVELRCDPISGHTALYWYRQSLGQGLEFLIYFQGNSAPDKSGLPSDRFSAERTGGSVSTLTIQRTQQEDSAVYLCASSRDSGTYEQYFGPGTRLTVT.

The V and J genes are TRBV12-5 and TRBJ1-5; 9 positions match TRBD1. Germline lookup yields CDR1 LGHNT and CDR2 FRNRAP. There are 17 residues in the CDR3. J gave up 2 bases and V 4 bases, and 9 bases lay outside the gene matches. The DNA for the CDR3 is TGTGCTAGTGGTTCGACCACAGGGGGCTGGGGCAATCAGCCCCAGCATTTT. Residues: CASGSTTGGWGNQPQHF.

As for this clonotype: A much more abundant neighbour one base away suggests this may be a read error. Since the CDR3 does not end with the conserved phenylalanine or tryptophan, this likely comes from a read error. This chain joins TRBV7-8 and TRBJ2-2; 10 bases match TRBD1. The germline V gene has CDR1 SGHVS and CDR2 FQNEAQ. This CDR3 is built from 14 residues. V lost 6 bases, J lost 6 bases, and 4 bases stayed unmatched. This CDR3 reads CASRKTGGPGELFS. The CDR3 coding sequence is TGTGCCAGCAGAAAGACAGGGGGCCCCGGGGAGCTGTTTTCT.

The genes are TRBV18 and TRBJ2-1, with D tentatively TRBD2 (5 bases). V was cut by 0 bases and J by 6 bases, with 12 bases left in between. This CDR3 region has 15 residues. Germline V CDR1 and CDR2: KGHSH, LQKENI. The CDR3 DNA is TGTGCCAGCTCACCACCGGCGGGTTACTCCAATGAGCAGTTCTTC. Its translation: CASSPPAGYSNEQFF.

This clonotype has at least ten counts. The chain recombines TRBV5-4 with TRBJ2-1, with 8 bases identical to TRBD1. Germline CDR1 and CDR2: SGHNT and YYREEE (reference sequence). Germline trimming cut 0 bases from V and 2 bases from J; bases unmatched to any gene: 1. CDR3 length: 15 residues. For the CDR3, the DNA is TGTGCCAGCAGCTTGGGGACAGGGACCTACAATGAGCAGTTCTTC. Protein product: CASSLGTGTYNEQFF.

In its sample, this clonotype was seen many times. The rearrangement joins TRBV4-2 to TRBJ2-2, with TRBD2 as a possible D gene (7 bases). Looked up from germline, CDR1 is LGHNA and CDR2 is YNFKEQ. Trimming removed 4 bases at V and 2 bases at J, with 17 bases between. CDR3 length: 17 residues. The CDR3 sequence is CASSLEVGGPNTGELFF. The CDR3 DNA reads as TGTGCCAGCAGCCTAGAAGTCGGGGGGCCCAACACCGGGGAGCTGTTTTTT.

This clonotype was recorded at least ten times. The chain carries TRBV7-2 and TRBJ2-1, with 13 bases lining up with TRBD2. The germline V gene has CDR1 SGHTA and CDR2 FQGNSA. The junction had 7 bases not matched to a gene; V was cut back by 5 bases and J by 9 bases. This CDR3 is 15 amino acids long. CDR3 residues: CASSITSGRGVEQFF. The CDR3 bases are TGTGCCAGCAGCATAACTAGCGGGAGGGGAGTTGAGCAGTTCTTC.

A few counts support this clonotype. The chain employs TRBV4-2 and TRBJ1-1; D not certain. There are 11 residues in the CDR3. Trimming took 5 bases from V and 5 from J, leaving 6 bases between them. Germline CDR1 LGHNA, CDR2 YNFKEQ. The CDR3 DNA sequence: TGTGCCAGCAGCTACGAGACTGAAGCTTTCTTT. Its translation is CASSYETEAFF.